This is a list of T cell receptor beta chains from one sample in a study of TIL therapy for anti-PD-1-resistant metastatic lung cancer. Generated by immunoSEQ multiplex PCR, the TCRdb table keeps only in-frame clones and is missing some. The table shows about 21,000 clones, with about three quarters occurring only once. Sequences were derived from blood, sampled at baseline. The receptor set was obtained from a person between 25 and 80 years old with non-small cell lung cancer. The CDR3 runs from the conserved cysteine through the conserved F or W. For some rows the clone size is stated as once, few or many, or as a class when expanded; others skip it.

v_call: TRBV5-1
clone_size: NA
cdr3_aa: CASSPREAGNTIYF

v_call: TRBV6-5
clone_size: medium-sized
cdr3_aa: CASRGQGNYGYTF

v_call: TRBV2
clone_size: NA
cdr3_aa: CASSETSGRRDTQYF

v_call: TRBV5-1
clone_size: NA
cdr3_aa: CASSSGRSTDTQYF

v_call: TRBV9
clone_size: NA
cdr3_aa: CASSPYSGGASNEQFF

v_call: TRBV4-3
clone_size: NA
cdr3_aa: CASSQEGTGVDEQFF

v_call: TRBV5-1
clone_size: medium-sized
cdr3_aa: CASSLRRSLNTEAFF

v_call: TRBV5-3
clone_size: NA
cdr3_aa: CARSRPGRRGGANVLTF

v_call: TRBV5-6
clone_size: NA
cdr3_aa: CASSPGTSGITDTQYF

v_call: TRBV5-1
clone_size: once
cdr3_aa: CASSLTGAGEKLFF

v_call: TRBV5-6
clone_size: NA
cdr3_aa: CASSLAGLFSEAFF

v_call: TRBV9
clone_size: NA
cdr3_aa: CASGRVNYGYTF

v_call: TRBV7-9
clone_size: NA
cdr3_aa: CASSLSLAGSSYEQYF

v_call: TRBV2
clone_size: NA
cdr3_aa: CASSEQANSPLHF

v_call: TRBV15
clone_size: NA
cdr3_aa: CATSRGGGNQPQHF

v_call: TRBV5-1
clone_size: once
cdr3_aa: CASSVGQINTGELFF